The 11 T cell receptor beta chains below were found in one sample sequenced in a study of T cell changes during pregnancy in multiple sclerosis. The assay was immunoSEQ multiplex PCR, and TCRdb's table has in-frame clones only and misses some. Of approximately 41,000 clones listed, 80% to 95% are singletons. This specimen was CD4+ T cells from peripheral blood mononuclear cells, taken in the first trimester of pregnancy. The receptors stem from a female donor with multiple sclerosis, enrolled in a pregnancy study.

The chain has TRBV25-1 and TRBJ1-2; D might be TRBD1 (6 bases). The CDR3 has 13 residues. V lost 4 bases and J 4 bases, leaving 10 bases between the germline ends. Germline-derived CDR1 and CDR2 are MGHDK and SYGVNS. The CDR3 loop reads CASSVLGGYGYTF. CDR3 bases: TGTGCCAGCAGTGTCCTAGGGGGCTATGGCTACACCTTC.

The chain's CDR3 is CAWTGTGEYGYTF. The CDR3 region has the DNA TGTGCCTGGACCGGGACAGGGGAATATGGCTACACCTTC. The chain is built from TRBV30 and TRBJ1-2; TRBD1 matches at 10 bases. Germline CDR1 GTSNPN, CDR2 SVGIG (reference sequence). The trim removed 4 bases at V and 5 bases at J, leaving 4 bases unmatched. CDR3 length: 13 amino acids.

The rearrangement uses TRBV11-2 and TRBJ2-7; 13 bases fit TRBD2. CDR1 and CDR2 from the germline V gene are SGHAT and FQNNGV. V dropped 3 bases and J dropped 4; count of bases not matched to a gene: 6. CDR3 length: 16 residues. The CDR3 region is CASSLGLAGSLYEQYF. The CDR3 region has the DNA TGTGCCAGCAGCTTGGGACTAGCGGGGAGCCTTTACGAGCAGTACTTC.

The CDR3 loop is CASSPLGQGNYGYTF. The CDR3 nucleotides are TGTGCCAGCTCACCATTGGGACAGGGTAACTATGGCTACACCTTC. The chain couples TRBV18 to TRBJ1-2, with 9 nucleotides matching TRBD1. Per germline, CDR1 KGHSH and CDR2 LQKENI. The CDR3 totals 15 residues. Trimming cost V 2 bases and J 1 base; bases outside gene matches: 2.

The chain combines TRBV7-2 with TRBJ2-7; 7 nucleotides match TRBD1. Germline CDR1 is SGHTA and CDR2 is FQGNSA. Unmatched junction bases numbered 9, after V lost 5 bases and J lost 5 bases. The CDR3 runs to 14 residues. Written as DNA, the CDR3 is TGTGCCAGCAGCAGCCCGACAGGGTTGAACGAGCAGTACTTC. Translation: CASSSPTGLNEQYF.

This chain joins TRBV5-1 and TRBJ2-2; 7 bases match TRBD1. Germline-derived CDR1 and CDR2 are SGHRS and YFSETQ. V dropped 0 bases and J dropped 4; count of bases not matched to a gene: 3. The CDR3 consists of 15 residues. The CDR3 DNA reads as TGCGCCAGCAGCTTGGGACAGGGTCTCACCGGGGAGCTGTTTTTT. It translates to CASSLGQGLTGELFF.

This chain uses TRBV5-5 with TRBJ1-2; 7 bases agree with TRBD1. V was pared by 3 bases and J by 8 bases, with 10 bases of the junction left unmatched. Germline CDR1 SGHKS, CDR2 YYEKEE (reference sequence). The CDR3 spans 14 residues. Here the CDR3 reads CASSWQTGAAGYTF. CDR3 coding DNA: TGTGCCAGCAGCTGGCAAACAGGGGCGGCGGGCTACACCTTC. Complete variable domain (other parts from reference TRBV5-5 and TRBJ1-2): DAGVTQSPTHLIKTRGQQVTLRCSPISGHKSVSWYQQVLGQGPQFIFQYYEKEERGRGNFPDRFSARQFPNYSSELNVNALLLGDSALYLCASSWQTGAAGYTFGSGTRLTVV.

The chain uses TRBV4-1 and TRBJ1-1, with 7 bases fitting TRBD1. J was trimmed by 5 bases and V by 0 bases; bases with no gene match: 0. This CDR3 spans 13 amino acids. Germline V gene data show CDR1 as MGHRA and CDR2 as YSYEKL. The CDR3 sequence: CASSQDRGTEAFF. DNA for the CDR3: TGCGCCAGCAGCCAAGACAGGGGGACTGAAGCTTTCTTT.

The V call is TRBV2, the J call TRBJ1-5; D ambiguous. The CDR3 contains 12 residues. The V and J ends lost 3 bases and 3 bases respectively, with 3 bases between them. Germline V gene data show CDR1 as SNHLY and CDR2 as FYNNEI. The chain's CDR3 is CASSDNNQPQHF. The CDR3 nucleotides are TGTGCCAGCAGTGACAACAATCAGCCCCAGCATTTT.

The chain carries TRBV5-4 and TRBJ1-2; D is unresolved. The length of the CDR3 is 14 residues. Germline assignment: CDR1 SGHNT and CDR2 YYREEE (reference sequence). Trimming removed 0 bases at V and 5 bases at J, with 11 bases between. In DNA form, the CDR3 reads TGTGCCAGCAGCTTGGCGGGGAAGGTTTATGGCTACACCTTC. Amino acids: CASSLAGKVYGYTF.

This clone was observed a handful of times. The chain has TRBV11-3 and TRBJ2-7; 9 bases agree with TRBD2. Germline trimming cut 5 bases from V and 5 bases from J; bases unmatched to any gene: 7. Germline lookup yields CDR1 SGHNT and CDR2 YENEEA. CDR3 length equals 14 residues. The CDR3 loop is CASSPLAGRDEQYF. The CDR3 region has the DNA TGTGCCAGCAGCCCCCTAGCGGGACGCGACGAGCAGTACTTC. The full variable domain, in which reference TRBV11-3 and TRBJ2-7 provide the parts outside the CDR3, is EAGVVQSPRYKIIEKKQPVAFWCNPISGHNTLYWYLQNLGQGPELLIRYENEEAVDDSQLPKDRFSAERLKGVDSTLKIQPAELGDSAVYLCASSPLAGRDEQYFGPGTRLTVT.